This passage covers 19 T cell receptor beta chains from one sample sequenced in a study of shared clonotypes between healthy human individuals. Using immunoSEQ multiplex PCR, the repertoire was profiled, and TCRdb retains in-frame clones only, with some absent. The table shows about half a million clones, with more than 65% occurring only once. Sequencing used PBMCs. These receptor sequences come from a woman in her thirties or forties in good health. Some clones in this sample may be carry-over from other donors' samples.

The chain couples TRBV18 to TRBJ2-1; 7 bases are shared with TRBD2. V gave up 1 base and J gave up 7 bases; unmatched junction bases: 10. CDR1 and CDR2 (germline): KGHSH, LQKENI. This CDR3 contains 16 residues. The CDR3 DNA reads as TGTGCCAGCTCACCACAATCAGGGACTAACGGGAATGAGCAGTTCTTC. Translation: CASSPQSGTNGNEQFF.

V is TRBV15 and J is TRBJ2-7; D call uncertain. Germline CDR1 LNHNV, CDR2 YYDKDF (reference sequence). V lost 0 bases, J lost 2 bases, and 11 bases lay in between. The CDR3 loop spans 15 amino acids. The CDR3 DNA reads TGTGCCACCAGCAGAGAGGTTATGAACACCTACGAGCAGTACTTC. This gives the protein CATSREVMNTYEQYF.

The chain carries TRBV18 and TRBJ1-2; D gene ambiguous. Per germline, CDR1 KGHSH and CDR2 LQKENI. V was pared by 3 bases and J by 3 bases, with 8 bases between. The CDR3 covers 13 residues. CDR3 nucleotides: TGTGCCAGCTCACCGGTAACAGACTATGGCTACACCTTC. Its protein product is CASSPVTDYGYTF.

This clone was seen a few times. This chain uses TRBV19 with TRBJ1-5; TRBD1 might be the D (6 bases). The CDR3 extends over 15 amino acids. Per germline, CDR1 LNHDA and CDR2 SQIVND (reference sequence). The ends were cut back, 1 base at V and 3 bases at J, with 10 bases in the middle. CDR3 sequence: CASSIGTADNQPQHF. The CDR3 bases are TGTGCCAGTAGTATAGGGACAGCCGACAATCAGCCCCAGCATTTT.

V usage is TRBV6-5 and J usage is TRBJ2-1, with 11 bases matching TRBD1. J lost 4 bases, V lost 6 bases, and 5 bases had no gene match. CDR1 is MNHEY, CDR2 SVGAGI, per germline. This CDR3 contains 15 residues. The CDR3 nucleotides are TGTGCCAGCAGAAGGACAGGGGGCCGGTACAATGAGCAGTTCTTC. The encoded protein is CASRRTGGRYNEQFF.

The rearrangement joins TRBV15 to TRBJ1-4, with D tentatively TRBD1 (6 bases). Germline CDR1 reads LNHNV; CDR2 reads YYDKDF (reference sequence). V was shortened by 4 bases and J by 8 bases, with 17 bases between the two germline ends. The CDR3 is 15 amino acids. The CDR3 here is CATSKDAGTTEKLFF. DNA of the CDR3: TGTGCCACCAGCAAGGACGCAGGGACAACGGAAAAACTGTTTTTT.

The V gene is TRBV4-1, the J gene TRBJ1-4, with no clear D. The CDR3 has 15 residues. V was clipped by 1 base and J by 4 bases, with 10 bases between them. Germline V CDR1 and CDR2: MGHRA, YSYEKL. CDR3 sequence (DNA): TGCGCCAGCAGCCAAGTAACACAGTTTAATGAAAAACTGTTTTTT. This codes for CASSQVTQFNEKLFF.

The chain recombines TRBV4-3 with TRBJ1-4, with 7 bases aligning to TRBD1. The CDR3 totals 16 residues. Germline CDR1 and CDR2: LGHNA and YSLEER. J gave up 8 bases and V 6 bases, and 15 bases lay outside the gene matches. The CDR3 nucleotides read TGCGCCAGCAGACCTACAGGGGCCGGGGGTTGGGAAAAACTGTTTTTT. Translating it yields CASRPTGAGGWEKLFF.

V is TRBV7-9 and J is TRBJ1-2; 7 nucleotides line up with TRBD1. CDR1 and CDR2 (germline): SEHNR, FQNEAQ (reference sequence). The CDR3 extends over 13 amino acids. The V gene end was trimmed by 4 bases and the J gene end by 8 bases; junction bases not matched to a gene: 7. CDR3 sequence (DNA): TGTGCCAGCAGCTCCGACAGGGATCGCGGCTACACCTTC. It yields the protein CASSSDRDRGYTF.

The CDR3 region is CATSRYNSGNTIYF. The DNA for the CDR3 is TGTGCCACCAGCAGGTACAACTCTGGAAACACCATATATTTT. V gene TRBV15 combines with J gene TRBJ1-3; unclear D gene. The germline V gene has CDR1 LNHNV and CDR2 YYDKDF (reference sequence). This CDR3 is built from 14 residues. V lost 3 bases, J lost 0 bases, and 6 bases lay in between.

A note on this clone: Other DNA sequences within the sample encode an identical CDR3. The rearrangement joins TRBV28 to TRBJ1-2, with D possibly TRBD1 on 6 matching bases. Germline V gene data show CDR1 as MDHEN and CDR2 as SYDVKM. The CDR3 runs to 13 residues. The germline V and J ends were trimmed by 2 bases and 5 bases, with 9 bases remaining between them. The CDR3 reads CASSLGGGYGYTF. In DNA form, the CDR3 reads TGTGCCAGCAGTTTAGGGGGCGGGTATGGCTACACCTTC.

The V call is TRBV13, the J call TRBJ1-2, with a weak D call TRBD1 (6 bases). CDR1 PRHDT and CDR2 FYEKMQ come from the germline V gene (reference sequence). The V end lost 7 bases, the J end lost 2 bases, and 14 bases lay between the germline ends. This CDR3 has 14 residues. The CDR3 DNA reads as TGTGCCAGCACCCGAAAGGACAGAAACTATGGCTACACCTTC. It encodes CASTRKDRNYGYTF.

This clone turned up a few times. The rearrangement links TRBV4-2 to TRBJ2-7, with D maybe TRBD2 (6 bases). V lost 2 bases and J 0 bases, leaving 8 bases between the germline ends. This CDR3 is built from 14 residues. Looked up from germline, CDR1 is LGHNA and CDR2 is YNFKEQ. The CDR3 here is CASSQSGSSYEQYF. The DNA of the CDR3 is TGTGCCAGCAGCCAATCCGGGAGCTCCTACGAGCAGTACTTC.

This chain joins TRBV28 and TRBJ2-7; 8 positions match TRBD1. Germline assignment: CDR1 MDHEN and CDR2 SYDVKM. The CDR3 sequence is 16 residues long. V shed 4 bases, J shed 0 bases, and the junction held 8 bases outside the gene matches. The CDR3 sequence is CASSSPGQGSSYEQYF. The DNA for the CDR3 is TGTGCCAGCAGTTCCCCCGGACAGGGTAGCTCCTACGAGCAGTACTTC.

The chain uses TRBV7-2 and TRBJ1-5; no clear D. V was clipped by 1 base and J by 7 bases, with 8 bases between them. Germline V gene sequence: CDR1 SGHTA, CDR2 FQGNSA. The CDR3 is 13 residues long. CDR3 bases: TGTGCCAGCAGCTTAGACGGTTTGCAGCCCCAGCATTTT. This encodes CASSLDGLQPQHF.

This clone was recorded only once. The chain links TRBV19 to TRBJ2-6, with a tentative D call TRBD1 (5 bases). The V gene lost 4 bases and the J gene lost 0 bases, with 7 bases spanning the gap. CDR1 and CDR2 (germline): LNHDA, SQIVND (reference sequence). The CDR3 runs 15 residues. The CDR3 here is CASSTQASGANVLTF. As DNA, the CDR3 is TGTGCCAGTAGTACACAGGCCTCTGGGGCCAACGTCCTGACTTTC.

This clone occurred once. The chain combines TRBV9 with TRBJ2-1; D may be TRBD1 (5 bases). Germline V CDR1 and CDR2: SGDLS, YYNGEE. CDR3 length: 14 amino acids. V lost 4 bases to trimming and J lost 5 bases, with 13 bases between them. The CDR3 spells CASSFGHLNNEQFF. In DNA, the CDR3 is TGTGCCAGCAGCTTTGGACATCTGAACAATGAGCAGTTCTTC.

The chain uses TRBV7-3 and TRBJ2-2, with 13 bases matching TRBD2. The V gene end was trimmed by 5 bases and the J gene end by 5 bases; junction bases not matched to a gene: 2. The CDR3 consists of 15 residues. Germline loops: CDR1 SGHTA, CDR2 FQGTGA. CDR3 residues: CASSPGLAGTGELFF. Here the CDR3 DNA reads TGTGCCAGCAGCCCGGGACTAGCGGGAACCGGGGAGCTGTTTTTT.

This chain connects TRBV5-4 to TRBJ2-3, with a tentative D call TRBD1 (6 bases). Looked up from germline, CDR1 is SGHNT and CDR2 is YYREEE (reference sequence). The CDR3 covers 15 residues. Deletions cut 4 bases from V and 1 base from J, with 13 bases between. CDR3 sequence: CASSPPNRGTDTQYF. The CDR3 nucleotides are TGTGCCAGCAGCCCGCCTAACAGGGGCACAGATACGCAGTATTTT.